Below, one TCR beta chain is given with its context. A much larger clone sits a single nucleotide away, making a read error possible. Germline lookup yields CDR1 SGHTA and CDR2 FQGTGA. This CDR3 is 13 amino acids long. Trimming took off 5 bases at V and 4 bases at J, with 8 bases between the two ends. These data belong to a study of CD8+CD57+ T cells in acquired aplastic anemia. Across the whole study: Healthy donors yielded about 9.9 million CD4+ cell reads on average.

Genomic DNA was employed as the template in profiling TCR beta VDJ and CDR3. TCRdb re-called the reads with MiXCR, one entry per CDR3 protein. Counted here are about 190,000 distinct CDR3 sequences, 50% to 55% occurring once; the ten biggest clones make up 15% to 20%. The chain links TRBV7-3 to TRBJ2-2, with D tentatively TRBD1 (5 bases). Sequenced material: sorted CD4+, CD8+, or CD8+CD57+ T cells (not recorded which) from PBMCs. The TCR comes from a human donor in good health, serving as a control. CDR3 nucleotide sequence: TGTGCCAGCAGCCAACAGGTCACCGGGGAGCTGTTTTTT. Translated, it gives CASSQQVTGELFF.